The clone carrying this T cell receptor beta chain was found many times. Its antigen remains unknown. These data belong to a study of T cells in Graves' hyperthyroidism and ophthalmopathy. Regarding the study as a whole: Stable hyperthyroidism was told apart from ophthalmopathy by a model built on 13 V-J features. Ophthalmopathy got predicted by the model a median about six months before its onset.

The study enrolled patients aged 18 to 65 with newly diagnosed hyperthyroidism of under 2 months' duration. Thyroid ultrasound and orbital computed tomography, with clinical symptoms and serum thyroxine and TRAb, informed diagnoses. Amplification yielded TCR beta CDR3 regions, with RNA transcripts as the source. RT-PCR in the first round (using the HTBI primer set) targeted the TCR CDR3. MiXCR, applied by TCRdb to the multiplex PCR reads, yields one record per CDR3 protein. The sample contains about 270,000 distinct CDR3 sequences, 13% to 15% of which appear only once. The V gene end was trimmed by 6 bases and the J gene end by 5 bases; junction bases not matched to a gene: 11. This CDR3 comprises 15 residues. Germline CDR1 DFQATT, CDR2 SNEGSKA (reference sequence).

The V and J genes are TRBV20-1 and TRBJ2-1, with 9 bases fitting TRBD2. Sequencing used blood. The TCR originated in a woman aged 45-60 years with Graves' hyperthyroidism that later progressed to Graves' ophthalmopathy. The CDR3 here is CSAPRGGRANNEQFF. DNA of the CDR3: TGCAGTGCCCCCAGGGGCGGGAGGGCCAACAATGAGCAGTTCTTC.